The rows below give T cell receptor beta chains drawn from one sample of a study of vaccination and CD4 T cells after COVID-19. For these TCRs, the target antigens are not known. TCRdb redid the calling of the PCR reads with MiXCR, one entry per CDR3 protein. Of around 17,000 distinct CDR3 sequences listed, about 40% are singletons. Sequencing was done on a sample of CD4+ T cells from blood, cultured in vitro. The receptors were gathered from a human donor who had recovered from COVID-19. Each CDR3 is given with its conserved first and last residue. Each record gives: V gene, D gene, clone size, J gene, CDR3 DNA, CDR3 protein. A D gene is named only where the DNA matches it firmly. Rows give clone size only sometimes, using once, few, many, or a class for an expanded clone.

TRBV30	NA	NA	TRBJ2-7	TGTGCCTGGAACAGGGATATCGGAGAGCAGTACTTC	CAWNRDIGEQYF
TRBV24-1	TRBD2	few	TRBJ2-5	TGTGCCACCAGTGATTTGACTAGCGGGAGTGAGACCCAGTACTTC	CATSDLTSGSETQYF
TRBV12-3/TRBV12-4	TRBD1	NA	TRBJ1-6	TGTGCCAGCAGTTCCCAAACAGGGGGCCCATCACCCCTCCACTTT	CASSSQTGGPSPLHF
TRBV27	TRBD1	NA	TRBJ2-7	TGTGCCAGCAGGAAGAGCAGGGGGACCCCTTCCTACGAGCAGTACTTC	CASRKSRGTPSYEQYF
TRBV5-4	NA	few	TRBJ1-1	TGTGCCAGCAGCTCGAAGGGTCGGAGAAACACTGAAGCTTTCTTT	CASSSKGRRNTEAFF
TRBV28	NA	NA	TRBJ2-3	TGTGCCAGCAGAAGGATAGAGGGGGGGGATACGCAGTATTTT	CASRRIEGGDTQYF
TRBV4-1	NA	NA	TRBJ1-2	TGCGCCAGCAGCCAAGATCGACAGTATGGCTACACCTTC	CASSQDRQYGYTF
TRBV7-3	NA	NA	TRBJ1-2	TGTGCCAGCAGCCCAACCGGGACGGCTAACTATGGCTACACCTTC	CASSPTGTANYGYTF
TRBV15	NA	few	TRBJ2-3	TGTGCCACCAGCAGCAGACGGGCAGATACGCAGTATTTT	CATSSRRADTQYF
TRBV5-6	TRBD1	few	TRBJ2-7	TGTGCCAGCAGGGGGACAGGGGGAGGATACGAGCAGTACTTC	CASRGTGGGYEQYF
TRBV30	NA	once	TRBJ2-7	TGTGCCTCCCGACAGGACCGAACCTACGAGCAGTACTTC	CASRQDRTYEQYF
TRBV5-3	NA	few	TRBJ2-5	TGTGTCGACCAAGAGACCCAGCACTTC	CVDQETQHF
TRBV12-3/TRBV12-4	NA	NA	TRBJ2-5	TGTGCCAGCAGCTTAGCTCAGCAAGAGACCCAGTACTTC	CASSLAQQETQYF
TRBV30	NA	few	TRBJ1-5	TGTGCCTGGAGTGAGGGTCCCCGGCAGCCCCAGCATTTT	CAWSEGPRQPQHF
TRBV6-5	NA	few	TRBJ1-4	TGTGCCAGCAGTTTGGACGGCAGAGGTGAAAAACTGTTTTTT	CASSLDGRGEKLFF
TRBV5-1	NA	NA	TRBJ2-5	TGCGCCAGCAGCTTGGTTGGGCGCCAAGAGACCCAGTACTTC	CASSLVGRQETQYF
TRBV29-1	TRBD1	once	TRBJ1-4	TGCAGCGTTTCAGACAGGGGGCTTGAAAAACTGTTTTTT	CSVSDRGLEKLFF
TRBV14	NA	NA	TRBJ1-1	TGTGCCAGCAGCCCAGACTTCCCGCAGGGCACTGAAGCTTTCTTT	CASSPDFPQGTEAFF
TRBV6-1	NA	NA	TRBJ1-6	TGTGCCAGCAACCGGACAGCCAGTCATAGTTTCAATTCACCCCTCCACTTT	CASNRTASHSFNSPLHF
TRBV28	TRBD2	NA	TRBJ2-2	TGTGCCAGCAGACCTCCACCGGGACTAGCGGACGCCGGGGAGCTGTTTTTT	CASRPPPGLADAGELFF
TRBV20-1	NA	medium-sized	TRBJ2-3	TGCAGTGGGGGAGAGGGCACAGATACGCAGTATTTT	CSGGEGTDTQYF
TRBV28	NA	NA	TRBJ1-2	TGTGCCAGCTCAGGGGTTGGCTACACCTTC	CASSGVGYTF
TRBV10-1	NA	NA	TRBJ2-2	TGCGCCAGCAGTGAGTCTGGGACCGGGGAGCTGTTTTTT	CASSESGTGELFF
TRBV12-3/TRBV12-4	TRBD1	few	TRBJ1-2	TGTGCCAGCAGGCAGACAGGGACCTCTAACTATGGCTACACCTTC	CASRQTGTSNYGYTF
TRBV20-1	TRBD2	NA	TRBJ2-5	TGCAGTGCTAGAGATAGATTGGGGGGGGAGACCCAGTACTTC	CSARDRLGGETQYF
TRBV18	NA	NA	TRBJ1-2	TGTGCCAGCTCACTCCGAGCGGCGGGACACCTAAAGGTCGGCTACACCTTC	CASSLRAAGHLKVGYTF
TRBV28	TRBD1	NA	TRBJ1-4	TGTGCCAGCAGCCCGGGACAGTCAACTAATGAAAAACTGTTTTTT	CASSPGQSTNEKLFF
TRBV20-1	TRBD2	NA	TRBJ2-7	TGCAGTGCTTATAGCGGGACCTACGAGCAGTACTTC	CSAYSGTYEQYF
TRBV6-1	NA	NA	TRBJ2-7	TGTGCCAGCACGTCAAGGGGGTGGTCCTACGAGCAGTACTTC	CASTSRGWSYEQYF
TRBV3-1	TRBD1	NA	TRBJ1-2	TGTGCCAGCACGTTGACAGGGCATGGCTACACCTTC	CASTLTGHGYTF
TRBV20-1	NA	few	TRBJ2-1	TGCAGTGCCCCTGTAGCGCCAGTCTATGAGCAGTTCTTC	CSAPVAPVYEQFF
TRBV6-4	TRBD2	medium-sized	TRBJ2-3	TGTGCCAGCAGTGAGGGGCGGGAGGTGACGGATACGCAGTATTTT	CASSEGREVTDTQYF
TRBV19	NA	NA	TRBJ2-2	TGTGCCACTACCCTGGACAGCGCCGTCCGTGAGCTGTTTTTT	CATTLDSAVRELFF
TRBV20-1	NA	NA	TRBJ2-5	TGCAGTGCAGTCTCGGGCCCGAGTGGGGAGACCCAGTACTTC	CSAVSGPSGETQYF
TRBV12-3/TRBV12-4	NA	NA	TRBJ1-1	TGTGCCAGCAGGCGGAGCGCTGAAGCTTTCTTT	CASRRSAEAFF
TRBV9	NA	NA	TRBJ2-3	TGTGCCAGCAGCGACTCAAGTGGCTCGCAGTATTTT	CASSDSSGSQYF
TRBV20-1	TRBD2	NA	TRBJ2-1	TGCAGTGCGGGGACTAGCGGGAGTTCAAGGTACAATGAGCAGTTCTTC	CSAGTSGSSRYNEQFF
TRBV6-4	NA	NA	TRBJ2-2	TGTGCCAGCAGTGTGTTACCAGACACCGGGGAGCTGTTTTTT	CASSVLPDTGELFF
TRBV2	TRBD1	NA	TRBJ2-4	TGTGCCAGCAGTGAAGGACAGGGGGCTAGAAACATTCAGTACTTC	CASSEGQGARNIQYF
TRBV20-1	NA	few	TRBJ1-3	TGCAGTGCTAGCACTCCCGGGTCTACTGGAAACACCATATATTTT	CSASTPGSTGNTIYF
TRBV5-1	TRBD1	few	TRBJ1-2	TGCGCCAGCAGCTTGACAGGGGACTATGGCTACACCTTC	CASSLTGDYGYTF
TRBV4-3	NA	NA	TRBJ2-5	TGCGCCAGCAGCCAAGGAGGCCATGGGGGATATGCTCAGTACTTC	CASSQGGHGGYAQYF
TRBV27	NA	NA	TRBJ2-7	TGTGCCAGCAGTAGAACAGGGGGGGCCTACGAGCAGTACTTC	CASSRTGGAYEQYF
TRBV29-1	NA	NA	TRBJ2-5	TGCAGCGTTGGCGGATTGAGGGGGGCTGAGGGAAGAGAGACCCAGTACTTC	CSVGGLRGAEGRETQYF
TRBV28	NA	once	TRBJ2-7	TGTGCCAGCAGTTTAAACAACCGGGGAAACAGCTACGAGCAGTACTTC	CASSLNNRGNSYEQYF
TRBV18	NA	NA	TRBJ2-7	TGTGCCAGCTCACCACCCGGGGTTGCCGGCGAGCAGTACTTC	CASSPPGVAGEQYF
TRBV20-1	TRBD1	few	TRBJ1-5	TGCAGTGCTAGTGAAGCGGAGGGACAGAACAATCAGCCCCAGCATTTT	CSASEAEGQNNQPQHF
TRBV12-3/TRBV12-4	NA	NA	TRBJ2-7	TGTGCCAGCAGCCCTGACATCGGGACCTACGAGCAGTACTTC	CASSPDIGTYEQYF
TRBV6-2/TRBV6-3	TRBD2	NA	TRBJ2-3	TGTGCCAGCAGAATTGCTAGCGGGACCCGCACAGATACGCAGTATTTT	CASRIASGTRTDTQYF
TRBV6-5	TRBD2	NA	TRBJ2-1	TGTGCCAGCAGTTCTAGCGGGAGCTCCTACAATGAGCAGTTCTTC	CASSSSGSSYNEQFF
TRBV20-1	NA	NA	TRBJ2-3	TGCAGTGCTTTCGACACCTCGGGCACAGATACGCAGTATTTT	CSAFDTSGTDTQYF
TRBV20-1	TRBD1	few	TRBJ1-1	TGCAGTGCCATCGGGGGACAGGCGAACACTGAAGCTTTCTTT	CSAIGGQANTEAFF
TRBV14	NA	few	TRBJ2-5	TGTGCCAGCAGCCCTGGTGGTGACGGGACCCAGTACTTC	CASSPGGDGTQYF
TRBV19	NA	NA	TRBJ2-3	TGTGCCAGTAGTGTCGGAGATACGCAGTATTTT	CASSVGDTQYF
TRBV6-1	NA	NA	TRBJ1-1	TGTGCCAGCAGTGTCCTTCTGGGCCAGAACACTGAAGCTTTCTTT	CASSVLLGQNTEAFF
TRBV7-9	NA	NA	TRBJ2-7	TGCGCCAGCAGCTTGATCACAGGAGTGGACGAGCAGTACTTC	CASSLITGVDEQYF
TRBV18	TRBD2	medium-sized	TRBJ2-7	TGTGCCAGCTCACCTTCCCCGGGGACTAGCGGGAGCACATCCTACGAGCAGTACTTC	CASSPSPGTSGSTSYEQYF
TRBV28	NA	few	TRBJ2-7	TGTGCCAGCAGTTTGTTAACCTACGAGCAGTACTTC	CASSLLTYEQYF
TRBV20-1	NA	few	TRBJ1-1	TGCAGTGCCCCCAATCCGGACTGGAGGTCCACTGAAGCTTTCTTT	CSAPNPDWRSTEAFF
TRBV7-6	TRBD2	NA	TRBJ2-1	TGTGCCAGCAGCCCCCACCTTCTACTAGCGGGAAGCTCCTACAATGAGCAGTTCTTC	CASSPHLLLAGSSYNEQFF